The 20 T cell receptor beta chains below all came from one sample that was sequenced in a study. TCRdb fed the RT-PCR reads into MiXCR, producing one record per CDR3 protein. The repertoire holds approximately 720,000 distinct CDR3 sequences, with approximately 14% as singletons. Sequenced input: memory CD4+ T cells from blood. The source of these receptors is a female donor in good health, serving as a healthy control.

The chain carries TRBV4-1 and TRBJ2-1; 11 positions agree with TRBD2. Germline assignment: CDR1 MGHRA and CDR2 YSYEKL. The ends lost 0 bases at V and 6 bases at J; junction bases unmatched: 4. This CDR3 is 16 amino acids long. Written as DNA, the CDR3 is TGCGCCAGCAGCCAAGAGGGGGGGACTAGCGGCAATGAGCAGTTCTTC. Protein: CASSQEGGTSGNEQFF.

This clonotype was recorded a few times. The chain links TRBV5-1 to TRBJ2-7; the match to TRBD1 covers 10 bases. The junction had 4 bases not matched to a gene; V was cut back by 0 bases and J by 4 bases. The germline V gene has CDR1 SGHRS and CDR2 YFSETQ. This CDR3 is built from 15 residues. CDR3 protein: CASSLGRGQGYEQYF. CDR3 DNA: TGCGCCAGCAGCTTGGGCCGGGGACAGGGGTACGAGCAGTACTTC.

This clonotype was seen more than once but under ten times. V is TRBV5-6 and J is TRBJ1-2; 9 bases are shared with TRBD1. The junction had 7 bases not matched to a gene; V was cut back by 0 bases and J by 4 bases. The CDR3 sequence is 16 residues long. From germline, CDR1 is SGHDT and CDR2 YYEEEE. This CDR3 is CASSLVTGGTGYGYTF. Written as DNA, the CDR3 is TGTGCCAGCAGCTTGGTGACAGGGGGGACGGGCTATGGCTACACCTTC.

The chain combines TRBV7-2 with TRBJ2-7; D is unresolved. V shed 2 bases and J shed 5 bases, with 7 bases lying between them. Germline CDR1 SGHTA, CDR2 FQGNSA. The CDR3 length is 12 residues. The CDR3 protein is CASSLQPHEQYF. The CDR3 nucleotides read TGTGCCAGCAGCTTACAACCCCACGAGCAGTACTTC.

This clonotype was seen many times. The V and J genes are TRBV12-3 or TRBV12-4 and TRBJ2-2; D unresolved. The CDR3 length is 12 residues. V was trimmed by 2 bases and J by 7 bases, leaving 5 bases between them. The CDR3: CASSLSGGELFF. In nucleotides, the CDR3 is TGTGCCAGCAGTTTATCGGGCGGGGAGCTGTTTTTT.

The V and J genes are TRBV20-1 and TRBJ2-7, with 13 bases aligning to TRBD2. Per germline, CDR1 DFQATT and CDR2 SNEGSKA (reference sequence). J lost 2 bases, V lost 6 bases, and 10 bases had no gene match. This CDR3 region has 16 residues. The DNA for the CDR3 is TGCAGTGCCATCCCGGGACTAGCGGGACTACCCTACGAGCAGTACTTC. This gives the protein CSAIPGLAGLPYEQYF.

This clonotype was recorded at least ten times. V is TRBV29-1 and J is TRBJ2-1; TRBD1 or TRBD2 may be the D gene (6 bases each). Trimming cost V 7 bases and J 4 bases, with 20 bases left between them. This CDR3 region has 15 residues. In germline, CDR1 is SQVTM, CDR2 ANQGSEA. CDR3 in DNA: TGCAGCGGGGCCTCAGGGAGGACAGAGTACAATGAGCAGTTCTTC. Its protein is CSGASGRTEYNEQFF.

The chain carries TRBV7-2 and TRBJ1-1; D is unresolved. This CDR3 region has 15 residues. Germline CDR1 reads SGHTA; CDR2 reads FQGNSA. Trimming removed 4 bases from V and 3 bases from J, with 15 bases in between. The CDR3 DNA reads TGTGCCAGCAGCTCACGTCAGGACGGATACACTGAAGCTTTCTTT. This encodes CASSSRQDGYTEAFF.

This clonotype was observed many times. J is TRBJ1-2 and V is TRBV4-3; 7 bases are a match to TRBD1. The germline V gene encodes CDR1 LGHNA and CDR2 YSLEER. V shed 1 base and J 2 bases; nucleotides not matched to a gene: 4. The CDR3 totals 15 residues. The CDR3 nucleotides are TGCGCCAGCAGCCAAGTGAGACAGGGAAACTATGGCTACACCTTC. Its protein is CASSQVRQGNYGYTF.

The rearrangement uses TRBV5-1 and TRBJ1-1, with TRBD1 identical over 7 bases. CDR1 is SGHRS and CDR2 is YFSETQ in the germline V gene. V gave up 5 bases and J gave up 1 base; unmatched junction bases: 11. The CDR3 runs to 16 residues. The CDR3 reads CASRFGSPGGNTEAFF. The DNA for the CDR3 is TGCGCCAGCAGGTTTGGCTCCCCAGGGGGGAACACTGAAGCTTTCTTT.

This clonotype has a handful of counts. The rearrangement links TRBV19 to TRBJ1-2; 7 bases map to TRBD1. The CDR3 spans 15 residues. The V segment lost 8 bases and the J segment 6 bases; nucleotides outside the gene matches: 15. CDR1 is LNHDA, CDR2 SQIVND, per germline (reference sequence). The CDR3 nucleotides are TGTGCCAGTCGGGATTGGGGACAGCCGGCCGATGGCTACACCTTC. Translating it yields CASRDWGQPADGYTF.

At least ten counts were recorded for this clonotype. V gene TRBV20-1 combines with J gene TRBJ2-7; either TRBD1 or TRBD2 may fit D (5 bases each). The CDR3 loop spans 15 amino acids. V lost 6 bases and J lost 3, with 21 bases in between. CDR1 and CDR2 from the germline V gene are DFQATT and SNEGSKA (reference sequence). CDR3 bases: TGCAGTGCCACAGTGGGGACCTCTGCGAACTACGAGCAGTACTTC. It translates to CSATVGTSANYEQYF.

The CDR3 sequence: CASSYPTGTVDSTPLHF. The CDR3, as DNA: TGTGCCAGCAGTTACCCAACCGGGACAGTCGACAGTACACCCCTCCACTTT. The chain links TRBV6-2 or TRBV6-3 to TRBJ1-6, with 7 nucleotides matching TRBD1. The CDR3 extends over 17 amino acids. Germline trimming cut 2 bases from V and 11 bases from J; bases unmatched to any gene: 15. CDR1 is MNHEY, CDR2 SVGEGT, per germline.

J is TRBJ1-5 and V is TRBV7-8; D gene unclear. There are 16 residues in the CDR3. Germline V lookup: CDR1 SGHVS, CDR2 FQNEAQ. Trimming pared 4 bases from V and 1 base from J, leaving 14 bases between. For the CDR3, the DNA is TGTGCCAGCAGCTCCGGAGGGCAGACGAGCAATCAGCCCCAGCATTTT. It is translated as CASSSGGQTSNQPQHF.

The table lists this clonotype with many counts. The chain uses TRBV20-1 and TRBJ2-3; 8 nucleotides align to TRBD1. The CDR3 length is 13 residues. Germline CDR1 DFQATT, CDR2 SNEGSKA (reference sequence). The junction had 5 bases not matched to a gene; V was cut back by 6 bases and J by 3 bases. The CDR3 sequence is CSASGGRTDTQYF. Here the CDR3 DNA reads TGCAGTGCGTCAGGGGGCAGGACAGATACGCAGTATTTT.

V is TRBV20-1 and J is TRBJ1-5; D is uncertain. The CDR3 consists of 12 residues. From germline, CDR1 is DFQATT and CDR2 SNEGSKA (reference sequence). Trimming took 3 bases from V and 7 from J, leaving 10 bases between them. The CDR3 sequence: CSARPRGQPQHF. CDR3 DNA: TGCAGTGCTAGGCCCAGAGGACAGCCCCAGCATTTT.

The table lists this clonotype with many counts. This chain uses TRBV6-2 or TRBV6-3 with TRBJ2-1; D is ambiguous. Looked up from germline, CDR1 is MNHEY and CDR2 is SVGEGT. The ends were cut back, 2 bases at V and 6 bases at J, with 5 bases in the middle. This CDR3 is 12 amino acids long. This CDR3 reads CASSYLTNEQFF. CDR3 sequence (DNA): TGTGCCAGCAGTTACCTCACCAATGAGCAGTTCTTC.

This clonotype was detected ten times or more. The chain combines TRBV12-3 or TRBV12-4 with TRBJ1-1, with unresolved D. The CDR3 extends over 11 amino acids. The V end lost 7 bases, the J end lost 2 bases, and 5 bases lay between the germline ends. CDR3 sequence reads: CASTTNTEAFF. In DNA form, the CDR3 reads TGTGCCAGCACCACTAACACTGAAGCTTTCTTT.

Details on this clonotype: This may be a read error: a much more frequent sequence differs by one nucleotide. In nucleotides, the CDR3 is TGCAGTGCCGGCCGACTAAGCGGGAGCTCCTACGAGCAGTACTTC. Residues: CSAGRLSGSSYEQYF. The chain employs TRBV20-1 and TRBJ2-7, with 8 bases that match TRBD2. The CDR3 length is 15 residues. V dropped 6 bases and J dropped 0; count of bases not matched to a gene: 10. The germline V gene encodes CDR1 DFQATT and CDR2 SNEGSKA (reference sequence).

The V call is TRBV20-1, the J call TRBJ2-4, with D possibly matching TRBD2 (6 bases). Germline CDR1 is DFQATT and CDR2 is SNEGSKA (reference sequence). Trimming removed 2 bases at V and 2 bases at J, with 10 bases between. The length of the CDR3 is 14 residues. This CDR3 is CSARWRDTKNIQYF. The CDR3, as DNA: TGCAGTGCTAGATGGAGGGATACCAAAAACATTCAGTACTTC.